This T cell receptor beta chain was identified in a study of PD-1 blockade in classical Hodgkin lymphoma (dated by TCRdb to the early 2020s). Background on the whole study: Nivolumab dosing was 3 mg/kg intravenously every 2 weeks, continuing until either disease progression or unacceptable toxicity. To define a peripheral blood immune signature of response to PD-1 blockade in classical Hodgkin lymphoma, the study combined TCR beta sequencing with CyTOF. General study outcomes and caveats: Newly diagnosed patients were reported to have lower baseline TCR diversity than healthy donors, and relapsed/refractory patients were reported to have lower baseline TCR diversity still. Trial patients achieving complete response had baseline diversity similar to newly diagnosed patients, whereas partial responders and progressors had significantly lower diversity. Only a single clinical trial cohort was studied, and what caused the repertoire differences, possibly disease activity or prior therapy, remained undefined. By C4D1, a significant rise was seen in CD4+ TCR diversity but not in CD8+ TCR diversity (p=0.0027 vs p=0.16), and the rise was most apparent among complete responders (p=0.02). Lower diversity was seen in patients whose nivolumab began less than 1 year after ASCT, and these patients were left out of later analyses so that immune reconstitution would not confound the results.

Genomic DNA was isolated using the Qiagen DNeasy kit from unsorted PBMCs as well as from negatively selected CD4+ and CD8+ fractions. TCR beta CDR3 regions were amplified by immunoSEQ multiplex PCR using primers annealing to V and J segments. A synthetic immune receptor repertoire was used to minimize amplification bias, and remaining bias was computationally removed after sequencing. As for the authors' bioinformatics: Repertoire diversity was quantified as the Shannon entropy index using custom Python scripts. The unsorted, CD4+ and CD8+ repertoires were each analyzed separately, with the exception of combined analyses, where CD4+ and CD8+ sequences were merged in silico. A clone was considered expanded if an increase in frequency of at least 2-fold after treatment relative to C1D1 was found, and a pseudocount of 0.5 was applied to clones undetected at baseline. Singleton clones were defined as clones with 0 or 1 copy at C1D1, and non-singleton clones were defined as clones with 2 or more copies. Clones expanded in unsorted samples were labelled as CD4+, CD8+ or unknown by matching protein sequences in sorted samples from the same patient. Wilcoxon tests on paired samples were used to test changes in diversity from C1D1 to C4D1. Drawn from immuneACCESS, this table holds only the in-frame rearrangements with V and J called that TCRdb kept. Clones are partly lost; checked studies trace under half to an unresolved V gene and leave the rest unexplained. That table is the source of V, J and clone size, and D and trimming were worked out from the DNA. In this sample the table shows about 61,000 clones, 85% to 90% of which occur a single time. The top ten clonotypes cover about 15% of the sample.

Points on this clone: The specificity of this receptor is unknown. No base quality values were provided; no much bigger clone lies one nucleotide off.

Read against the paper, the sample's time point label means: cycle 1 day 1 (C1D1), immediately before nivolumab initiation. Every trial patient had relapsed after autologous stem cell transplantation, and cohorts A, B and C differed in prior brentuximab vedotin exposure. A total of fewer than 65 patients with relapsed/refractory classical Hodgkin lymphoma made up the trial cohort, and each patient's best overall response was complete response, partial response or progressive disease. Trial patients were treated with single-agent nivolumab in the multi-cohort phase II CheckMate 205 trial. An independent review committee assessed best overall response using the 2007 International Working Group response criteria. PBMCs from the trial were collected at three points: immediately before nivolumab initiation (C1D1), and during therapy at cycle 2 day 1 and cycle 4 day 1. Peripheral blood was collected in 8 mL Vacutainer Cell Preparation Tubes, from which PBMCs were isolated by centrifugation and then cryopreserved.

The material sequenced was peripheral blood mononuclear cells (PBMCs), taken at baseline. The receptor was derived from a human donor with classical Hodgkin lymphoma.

For the CDR3, the sequence is CASSFLDSYYSNQPQHF. The DNA sequence is given as TGTGCCAGCAGCTTCTTGGACAGCTATTATAGCAATCAGCCCCAGCATTTT. The chain was built from TRBV7-2 and TRBJ1-5; TRBD1 is perhaps the D gene, given 6 matching bases. The CDR3 holds 17 amino acids from the cysteine to the phenylalanine. The retained sequence is limited to the CDR3, 51 bases, with the frame set at the first base. Between the V and J ends, shortened by 3 bases and 0 bases respectively, the junction contains 15 bases. CDR1 and CDR2 are drawn from the germline V gene: SGHTA, FQGNSA.